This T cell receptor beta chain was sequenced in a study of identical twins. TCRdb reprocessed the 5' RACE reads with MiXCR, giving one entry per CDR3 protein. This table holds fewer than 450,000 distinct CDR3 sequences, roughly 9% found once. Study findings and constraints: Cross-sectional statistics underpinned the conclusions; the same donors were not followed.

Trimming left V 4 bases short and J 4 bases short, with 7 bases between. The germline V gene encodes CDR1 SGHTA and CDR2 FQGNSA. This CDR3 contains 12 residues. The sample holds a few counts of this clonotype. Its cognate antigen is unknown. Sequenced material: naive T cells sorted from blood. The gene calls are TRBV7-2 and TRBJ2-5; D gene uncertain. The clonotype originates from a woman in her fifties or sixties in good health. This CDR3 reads CASSSLTETQYF. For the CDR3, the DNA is TGTGCCAGCAGCTCCTTGACAGAGACCCAGTACTTC. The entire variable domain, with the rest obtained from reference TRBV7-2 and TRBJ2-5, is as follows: GAGVSQSPSNKVTEKGKDVELRCDPISGHTALYWYRQSLGQGLEFLIYFQGNSAPDKSGLPSDRFSAERTGGSVSTLTIQRTQQEDSAVYLCASSSLTETQYFGPGTRLLVL.